This is a list of T cell receptor beta chains from one sample in a study of vaccination effects on CD4 cells after COVID-19. Their antigens are not known. Data came from immunoSEQ multiplex PCR; TCRdb stores just in-frame clones and leaves some out. The table lists some 39,000 clones, 82% of them singletons, with roughly 3% in the top ten. This material consisted of CD4+ T cells from PBMCs cultured without peptide, taken before COVID-19 vaccination. The receptor source for this set is a human donor who received a COVID-19 vaccine. CDR3s include the opening cysteine and the closing phenylalanine or tryptophan. Each record gives: CDR3 DNA, CDR3 protein, J gene, clone size, V gene, D gene. A D gene is named only where the DNA matches it firmly. The size entry is marked missing in some rows and otherwise reads once, few, many or a size class.

CDR3nt: TGTGCCAGCAGCCAGACTAGCGGGGGGCCCAATGAGCAGTTCTTC
CDR3aa: CASSQTSGGPNEQFF
j_gene: TRBJ2-1
abundance: -
v_gene: TRBV3-1/TRBV3-2
d_gene: TRBD2

CDR3nt: TGTGCCAGCAGCTTGAATAGCGGGGCCCAAGAGACCCAGTACTTC
CDR3aa: CASSLNSGAQETQYF
j_gene: TRBJ2-5
abundance: -
v_gene: TRBV7-9
d_gene: TRBD2

CDR3nt: TGTGCCAGCAGCTTGGGCAGATTAAACACCGGGGAGCTGTTTTTT
CDR3aa: CASSLGRLNTGELFF
j_gene: TRBJ2-2
abundance: few
v_gene: TRBV7-9
d_gene: -

CDR3nt: TGTGCCACTAGGTGGACAGTCCAAGAGACCCAGTACTTC
CDR3aa: CATRWTVQETQYF
j_gene: TRBJ2-5
abundance: few
v_gene: TRBV2
d_gene: -

CDR3nt: TGTGCCAGCAGCTGGGCACTAGCGGGGGGGGTGACCCAGTACTTC
CDR3aa: CASSWALAGGVTQYF
j_gene: TRBJ2-5
abundance: -
v_gene: TRBV5-4
d_gene: TRBD2

CDR3nt: TGTGCCAGCAGCTTAGGGTACCGGGGGGGGGATACGCAGTATTTT
CDR3aa: CASSLGYRGGDTQYF
j_gene: TRBJ2-3
abundance: -
v_gene: TRBV13
d_gene: TRBD2

CDR3nt: TGTGCCAGCAGCCCTCGGCTGGGGCCGGGTGGCTACACCTTC
CDR3aa: CASSPRLGPGGYTF
j_gene: TRBJ1-2
abundance: few
v_gene: TRBV7-9
d_gene: -

CDR3nt: TGTGCCAGTAGTACCAACCGGGACAAAGAGACCCAGTACTTC
CDR3aa: CASSTNRDKETQYF
j_gene: TRBJ2-5
abundance: -
v_gene: TRBV19
d_gene: -

CDR3nt: TGTGCCAGCAGTTCCACTAGAAGCAATGAGCAGTTCTTC
CDR3aa: CASSSTRSNEQFF
j_gene: TRBJ2-1
abundance: -
v_gene: TRBV2
d_gene: -

CDR3nt: TGTGCCAGCAGTGCGGGACAGCCAAATCAGCCCCAGCATTTT
CDR3aa: CASSAGQPNQPQHF
j_gene: TRBJ1-5
abundance: -
v_gene: TRBV25-1
d_gene: TRBD1

CDR3nt: TGTGCCAGCAGACCCGACAGGGGTCGCAATCAGCCCCAGCATTTT
CDR3aa: CASRPDRGRNQPQHF
j_gene: TRBJ1-5
abundance: -
v_gene: TRBV6-5
d_gene: TRBD1

CDR3nt: TGTGCCACCACCGCGGGGGGGCCCCCAGATACGCAGTATTTT
CDR3aa: CATTAGGPPDTQYF
j_gene: TRBJ2-3
abundance: -
v_gene: TRBV15
d_gene: TRBD2

CDR3nt: TGTGCCAGCAGTTACTTTTCCGGGGGATACAATGAGCAGTTCTTC
CDR3aa: CASSYFSGGYNEQFF
j_gene: TRBJ2-1
abundance: -
v_gene: TRBV6-5
d_gene: -

CDR3nt: TGCGCCAGCAGTGTTGGGCAGGGGAAAGGAACTGAAGCTTTCTTT
CDR3aa: CASSVGQGKGTEAFF
j_gene: TRBJ1-1
abundance: few
v_gene: TRBV10-1
d_gene: -

CDR3nt: TGTGCCTGGAGAGACCAGGGACGGGAGACCCAGTACTTC
CDR3aa: CAWRDQGRETQYF
j_gene: TRBJ2-5
abundance: -
v_gene: TRBV30
d_gene: -

CDR3nt: TGTGCCAGCATCAGGGGACTAGCGGGGGCGGCCCAGTACTTC
CDR3aa: CASIRGLAGAAQYF
j_gene: TRBJ2-5
abundance: -
v_gene: TRBV28
d_gene: TRBD2

CDR3nt: TGCGCCAGCAGTCCAGGACAGGGGGCGCTGGTCAACACTGAAGCTTTCTTT
CDR3aa: CASSPGQGALVNTEAFF
j_gene: TRBJ1-1
abundance: once
v_gene: TRBV23-1
d_gene: TRBD1

CDR3nt: TGTGCCAGCAGCTCCCGGGATTGGGGCACTGAAGCTTTCTTT
CDR3aa: CASSSRDWGTEAFF
j_gene: TRBJ1-1
abundance: -
v_gene: TRBV7-2
d_gene: -

CDR3nt: TGTGCCACCAGTGATTTAGGACCATTAGGCGATACGCAGTATTTT
CDR3aa: CATSDLGPLGDTQYF
j_gene: TRBJ2-3
abundance: -
v_gene: TRBV24-1
d_gene: -

CDR3nt: TGTGCCAGCAGTAAAGGTCTAGCGGGGAGCACAGATACGCAGTATTTT
CDR3aa: CASSKGLAGSTDTQYF
j_gene: TRBJ2-3
abundance: -
v_gene: TRBV2
d_gene: TRBD2

CDR3nt: TGTGCCAGCAGCTTAGACCGGGACACAGCTTTCTTT
CDR3aa: CASSLDRDTAFF
j_gene: TRBJ1-1
abundance: -
v_gene: TRBV11-3
d_gene: -

CDR3nt: TGTGCCAGCGTCCGGGACAGCAACACCGGGGAGCTGTTTTTT
CDR3aa: CASVRDSNTGELFF
j_gene: TRBJ2-2
abundance: few
v_gene: TRBV2
d_gene: TRBD1

CDR3nt: TGTGCCAGCAGTTCCACTTTTAGGGGCTTGGAAGGGCGTACGCAGTATTTT
CDR3aa: CASSSTFRGLEGRTQYF
j_gene: TRBJ2-3
abundance: -
v_gene: TRBV6-2/TRBV6-3
d_gene: -

CDR3nt: TGTGCCAGCTGGGGGGCCCACTATGGCTACACCTTC
CDR3aa: CASWGAHYGYTF
j_gene: TRBJ1-2
abundance: -
v_gene: TRBV9
d_gene: -

CDR3nt: TGCGCCAGCAGCTTGGCGGACTTAAGCACAGATACGCAGTATTTT
CDR3aa: CASSLADLSTDTQYF
j_gene: TRBJ2-3
abundance: -
v_gene: TRBV5-1
d_gene: -

CDR3nt: TGTGCCAGCAGCTTGGTGGGGACGGAGCCCCAGCATTTT
CDR3aa: CASSLVGTEPQHF
j_gene: TRBJ1-5
abundance: -
v_gene: TRBV5-6
d_gene: -

CDR3nt: TGTGCCAGCAGGCAAGACAACAGCAATCAGCCCCAGCATTTT
CDR3aa: CASRQDNSNQPQHF
j_gene: TRBJ1-5
abundance: -
v_gene: TRBV2
d_gene: -

CDR3nt: TGTGCCAGCAGTGAAATGTCCGGGACTTGGGGACCCCAGCATTTT
CDR3aa: CASSEMSGTWGPQHF
j_gene: TRBJ1-5
abundance: -
v_gene: TRBV6-1
d_gene: -

CDR3nt: TGTGCCAGCAGCGCGATCCCGGGACTAGTAGGCGAGCAGTTCTTC
CDR3aa: CASSAIPGLVGEQFF
j_gene: TRBJ2-1
abundance: -
v_gene: TRBV7-3
d_gene: TRBD2

CDR3nt: TGTGCCAGCAGCTTGGCCTCGACAGGAGACACTGAAGCTTTCTTT
CDR3aa: CASSLASTGDTEAFF
j_gene: TRBJ1-1
abundance: -
v_gene: TRBV5-5
d_gene: -

CDR3nt: TGTGCCAGCAGCTTAGAAGACAGGGGGAACGGGGAGCTGTTTTTT
CDR3aa: CASSLEDRGNGELFF
j_gene: TRBJ2-2
abundance: -
v_gene: TRBV7-3
d_gene: TRBD1

CDR3nt: TGTGCCAGCAGCAGCACAGGGGGAGGGAACACTGAAGCTTTCTTT
CDR3aa: CASSSTGGGNTEAFF
j_gene: TRBJ1-1
abundance: -
v_gene: TRBV5-6
d_gene: TRBD1

CDR3nt: TGTGCCAGCAGCTTAGGGCGGTCTAGCGGGCGATTCACAGATACGCAGTATTTT
CDR3aa: CASSLGRSSGRFTDTQYF
j_gene: TRBJ2-3
abundance: once
v_gene: TRBV7-8
d_gene: TRBD2

CDR3nt: TGTGCCAGCAGCCTGGCTAGCGGGGAATACAATGAGCAGTTCTTC
CDR3aa: CASSLASGEYNEQFF
j_gene: TRBJ2-1
abundance: -
v_gene: TRBV6-5
d_gene: TRBD2

CDR3nt: TGTGCCACCAGCAGAACTGGACAGGGACAGGGGGAGACCCAGTACTTC
CDR3aa: CATSRTGQGQGETQYF
j_gene: TRBJ2-5
abundance: -
v_gene: TRBV15
d_gene: TRBD1

CDR3nt: TGCGCCAGCAGCGATGAGGGGCCTGATGAGCAGTTCTTC
CDR3aa: CASSDEGPDEQFF
j_gene: TRBJ2-1
abundance: -
v_gene: TRBV4-3
d_gene: -

CDR3nt: TGTGCCACCAGTGATTTAGGCGGGAGTAGCACAGATACGCAGTATTTT
CDR3aa: CATSDLGGSSTDTQYF
j_gene: TRBJ2-3
abundance: -
v_gene: TRBV24-1
d_gene: TRBD2

CDR3nt: TGTGCCAGCAGTTACTCGCTAGCGGGGGCCGGAGAGACCCAGTACTTC
CDR3aa: CASSYSLAGAGETQYF
j_gene: TRBJ2-5
abundance: -
v_gene: TRBV6-5
d_gene: TRBD2

CDR3nt: TGTGCCATCAGCCCCGGGGGAGTGAATCAGCCCCAGCATTTT
CDR3aa: CAISPGGVNQPQHF
j_gene: TRBJ1-5
abundance: few
v_gene: TRBV10-3
d_gene: -

CDR3nt: TGTGCCAGCAAACGGACGGCCAAAAACATTCAGTACTTC
CDR3aa: CASKRTAKNIQYF
j_gene: TRBJ2-4
abundance: -
v_gene: TRBV12-3/TRBV12-4
d_gene: -

CDR3nt: TGCGCCAGCAGCCAAGGGCCGCTCTTAGCCAAAAACATTCAGTACTTC
CDR3aa: CASSQGPLLAKNIQYF
j_gene: TRBJ2-4
abundance: -
v_gene: TRBV4-1
d_gene: -

CDR3nt: TGCGCCAGCAGCTTGGATGGGGGACGGAACACTGAAGCTTTCTTT
CDR3aa: CASSLDGGRNTEAFF
j_gene: TRBJ1-1
abundance: -
v_gene: TRBV5-1
d_gene: -

CDR3nt: TGTGCCAGTAGCAGAAGGGACAGGGGTGCAGAGACCCAGTACTTC
CDR3aa: CASSRRDRGAETQYF
j_gene: TRBJ2-5
abundance: -
v_gene: TRBV19
d_gene: TRBD1